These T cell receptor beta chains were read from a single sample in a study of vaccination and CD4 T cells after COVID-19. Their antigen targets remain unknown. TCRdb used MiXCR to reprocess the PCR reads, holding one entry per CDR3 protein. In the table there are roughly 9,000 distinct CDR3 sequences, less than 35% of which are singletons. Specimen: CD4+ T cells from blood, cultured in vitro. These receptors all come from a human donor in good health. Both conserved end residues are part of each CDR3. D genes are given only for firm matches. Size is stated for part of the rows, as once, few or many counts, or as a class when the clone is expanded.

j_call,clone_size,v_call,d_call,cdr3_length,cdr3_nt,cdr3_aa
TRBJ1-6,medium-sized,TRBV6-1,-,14,TGTGCCAGTCGGGGGGGTGTGGAGAATTCACCCCTCCACTTT,CASRGGVENSPLHF
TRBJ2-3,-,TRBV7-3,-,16,TGTGCCAGCAGCTTGACGGGAATCGGGCCCACAGATACGCAGTATTTT,CASSLTGIGPTDTQYF
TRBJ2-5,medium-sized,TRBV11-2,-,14,TGTGCCAGCAACCCGATGGGGGGTCCGGAGACCCAGTACTTC,CASNPMGGPETQYF
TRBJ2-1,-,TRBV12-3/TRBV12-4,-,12,TGTGCCAGCAGTTATCTAGACAATGAGCAGTTCTTC,CASSYLDNEQFF
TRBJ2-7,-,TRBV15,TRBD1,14,TGTGCCACCAGCCCTAGGACAGGGGGGAACGAGCAGTACTTC,CATSPRTGGNEQYF
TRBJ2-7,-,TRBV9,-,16,TGTGCCAGCAGCGCTCTAACTGGAGGGGGGGCCTACGAGCAGTACTTC,CASSALTGGGAYEQYF
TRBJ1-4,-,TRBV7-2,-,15,TGTGCCAGCAGCTTCGATAGGCAGCCCCGGGGAAAACTGTTTTTT,CASSFDRQPRGKLFF
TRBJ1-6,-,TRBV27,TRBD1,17,TGTGCCAGCAGTTTACGGACAGGGAGCTCCTATAATTCACCCCTCCACTTT,CASSLRTGSSYNSPLHF
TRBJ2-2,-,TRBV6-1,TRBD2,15,TGTGCCAGCAGTACTAGCGGGATGAACACCGGGGAGCTGTTTTTT,CASSTSGMNTGELFF
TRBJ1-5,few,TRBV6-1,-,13,TGTGCCAGCATTGGGGATAGCAATCAGCCCCAGCATTTT,CASIGDSNQPQHF
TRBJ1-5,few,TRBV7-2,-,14,TGTGCCAGCAGCTTAGTGGGGGGCAATCAGCCCCAGCATTTT,CASSLVGGNQPQHF
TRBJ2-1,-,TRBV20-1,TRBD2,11,TGCAGTGCTCGGGGGGACAATGAGCAGTTCTTC,CSARGDNEQFF
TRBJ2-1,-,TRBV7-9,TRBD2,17,TGTGCCAGCAGCTTAGCTACCGGACTAGCGGGAGGCAATGAGCAGTTCTTC,CASSLATGLAGGNEQFF
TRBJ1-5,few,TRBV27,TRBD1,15,TGTGCCAGCAGTTTCGACAGGGTCGGTAGTCAGCCCCAGCATTTT,CASSFDRVGSQPQHF
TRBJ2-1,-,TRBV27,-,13,TGTGCCAGCAGTTTGCAGGGTAGAAATGAGCAGTTCTTC,CASSLQGRNEQFF
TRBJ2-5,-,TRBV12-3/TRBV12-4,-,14,TGTGCCAGCAGTTTATGGCCCCAACGGGAGACCCAGTACTTC,CASSLWPQRETQYF
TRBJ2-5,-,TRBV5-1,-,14,TGCGCCAGCAGCTTGAAGGGAGACCAAGAGACCCAGTACTTC,CASSLKGDQETQYF
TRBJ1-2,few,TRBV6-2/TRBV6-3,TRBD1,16,TGTGCCAGCAGTTACTCGACGAGGGGGCGCAACTATGGCTACACCTTC,CASSYSTRGRNYGYTF
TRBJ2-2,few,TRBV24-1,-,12,TGTGCCACCAGTGATGAAGTCGGGGAGCTGTTTTTT,CATSDEVGELFF
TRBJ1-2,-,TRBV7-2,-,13,TGTGCCAGCAGCTTAGACGAAAACTATGGCTACACCTTC,CASSLDENYGYTF
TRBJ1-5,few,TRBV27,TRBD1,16,TGTGCCAGCAGTCCGACAGGGGGGTTGGGCAATCAGCCCCAGCATTTT,CASSPTGGLGNQPQHF
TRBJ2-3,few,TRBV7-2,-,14,TGTGCCAGCAGCTATAGCGGCCTCACAGATACGCAGTATTTT,CASSYSGLTDTQYF
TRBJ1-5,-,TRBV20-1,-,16,TGCAGTGCTAGAGATCCGGCGCGTTATAGCAATCAGCCCCAGCATTTT,CSARDPARYSNQPQHF
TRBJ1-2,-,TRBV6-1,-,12,TGTGCCAGCAGATTCCCGGGGAGTGGCTACACCTTC,CASRFPGSGYTF
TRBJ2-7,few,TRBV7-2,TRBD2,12,TGTGCCAGCAGGGCGGGGGGGGTCGTACAGTACTTC,CASRAGGVVQYF
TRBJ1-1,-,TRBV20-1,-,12,TGCAGTGCCACGGACAAGAACACTGAAGCTTTCTTT,CSATDKNTEAFF
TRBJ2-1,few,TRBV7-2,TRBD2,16,TGTGCCAGCAGCTTAGTGCTCGGGAGGGCCACGAATGAGCAGTTCTTC,CASSLVLGRATNEQFF
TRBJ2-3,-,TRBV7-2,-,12,TGTGCCAGCGAGAGGGTTTCAGATACGCAGTATTTT,CASERVSDTQYF
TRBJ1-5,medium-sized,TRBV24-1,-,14,TGTGCCACCAGTGACCCGCGGCTAAATCAGCCCCAGCATTTT,CATSDPRLNQPQHF
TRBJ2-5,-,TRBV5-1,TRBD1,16,TGCGCCAGCAGCTTGGTAGGCAGGGGGCACGAAGAGACCCAGTACTTC,CASSLVGRGHEETQYF
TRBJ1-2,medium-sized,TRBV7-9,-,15,TGTGCCAGCAGCCGAACAGGGACCTTCAACTATGGCTACACCTTC,CASSRTGTFNYGYTF
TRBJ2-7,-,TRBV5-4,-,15,TGTGCCAGCAGCCGGGGGAGAGGTGGGGTGGAGGAGCAGTACTTC,CASSRGRGGVEEQYF
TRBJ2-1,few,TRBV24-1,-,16,TGTGCCACCAGTGATTTGCAAGGGGGGATGTACAATGAGCAGTTCTTC,CATSDLQGGMYNEQFF
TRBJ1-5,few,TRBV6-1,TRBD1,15,TGTGCCAGCAGTGATCGGACAGGGTGGAATCAGCCCCAGCATTTT,CASSDRTGWNQPQHF
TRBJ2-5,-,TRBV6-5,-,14,TGTGCCAGCAGTTATGGCAGGGGTCAAGAGACCCAGTACTTC,CASSYGRGQETQYF